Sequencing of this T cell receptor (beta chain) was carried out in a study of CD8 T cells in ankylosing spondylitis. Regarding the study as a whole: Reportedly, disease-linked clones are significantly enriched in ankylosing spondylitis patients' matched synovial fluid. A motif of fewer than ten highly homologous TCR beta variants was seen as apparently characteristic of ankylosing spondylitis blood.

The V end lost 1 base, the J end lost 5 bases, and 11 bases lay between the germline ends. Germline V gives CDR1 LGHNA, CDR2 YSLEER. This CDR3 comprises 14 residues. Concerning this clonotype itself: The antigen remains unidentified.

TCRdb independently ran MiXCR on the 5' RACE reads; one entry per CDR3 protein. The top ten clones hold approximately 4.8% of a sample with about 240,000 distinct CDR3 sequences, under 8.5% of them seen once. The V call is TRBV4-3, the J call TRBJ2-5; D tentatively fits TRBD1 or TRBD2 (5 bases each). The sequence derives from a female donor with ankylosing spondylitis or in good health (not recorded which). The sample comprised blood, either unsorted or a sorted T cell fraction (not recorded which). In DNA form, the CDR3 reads TGCGCCAGCAGCCAAGGAGGGGATGGCGAGACCCAGTACTTC. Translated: CASSQGGDGETQYF.